Detailed here is one T cell receptor (beta chain). This CDR3 region has 16 residues. CDR1 and CDR2 (germline): SGHTA, FQGNSA. V dropped 5 bases and J dropped 4; count of bases not matched to a gene: 9. The sample comes from a study of blood T cell repertoires in COVID-19. Looking at the study overall: From the United States, Italy and Spain came samples of acute and convalescent COVID-19. Sources were T cells, B-cell-depleted T cells, or PBMCs; the material itself was cDNA or gDNA.

How the authors handled the data: From reference gene primer amplification, estimates of nucleated cell counts were derived. Sequenced by immunoSEQ multiplex PCR; TCRdb stores in-frame clones only, minus some. V and J calls and clone size follow that table, whereas D and trimming were derived from the DNA. Of about 53,000 clones in the sample, around nine tenths are singletons; the top ten hold 3.1%. The sequencing input was peripheral blood. The J gene is TRBJ1-2, the V gene TRBV7-2, with 11 nucleotides matching TRBD1. This TCR was recovered from a human donor in a cohort sampled during active COVID-19. The CDR3 DNA is TGTGCCAGCAGCCCGGCGGACAGGGGGCTGATCTATGGCTACACCTTC. It encodes CASSPADRGLIYGYTF.